The 26 T cell receptor beta chains in this list originate from one sample, sequenced in a study of regulatory T cells in long-lasting Graves disease. The time point here: newly diagnosed GD, antithyroid drugs for less than 3 months. With RNA extracted from PBMCs as input, the TCR library was made. Building the TCR beta libraries relied on iRepertoire HTBI primers, and CDR3 regions underwent Arm-PCR. TCRdb ran MiXCR on the multiplex PCR reads and lists one entry per CDR3 protein. The sample lists hundreds of thousands of distinct CDR3 sequences; around 17% were seen once. The same data also went into a second study, on T cells in Graves' hyperthyroidism and ophthalmopathy.

The sequencing here drew on peripheral blood mononuclear cells (PBMCs), taken at new diagnosis, from a patient treated with antithyroid drugs. Receptor source: a woman aged 25 to 39 with Graves disease.

This clonotype occurred many times. V and J are TRBV7-3 and TRBJ2-5, with a weak D call TRBD2 (6 bases). There are 16 residues in the CDR3. V lost 0 bases, J lost 5 bases, and 16 bases lay in between. Germline values: CDR1 SGHTA, CDR2 FQGTGA. The CDR3 reads CASSLTGGAGGETQYF. CDR3 bases: TGTGCCAGCAGCTTAACGGGGGGTGCGGGCGGGGAGACCCAGTACTTC. The full variable domain, in which reference TRBV7-3 and TRBJ2-5 provide the parts outside the CDR3, is GAGVSQTPSNKVTEKGKYVELRCDPISGHTALYWYRQSLGQGPEFLIYFQGTGAADDSGLPNDRFFAVRPEGSVSTLKIQRTERGDSAVYLCASSLTGGAGGETQYFGPGTRLLVL.

This clonotype was observed at least ten times. The chain couples TRBV2 to TRBJ1-4, with 9 bases fitting TRBD1. With V trimmed by 4 bases and J by 7 bases, 4 bases remained unmatched. The CDR3 runs 14 residues. CDR1 and CDR2 (germline): SNHLY, FYNNEI. In DNA, the CDR3 is TGTGCCAGCAGTGTGGGACAGGGACTTGAAAAACTGTTTTTT. It encodes CASSVGQGLEKLFF.

This clonotype was picked up many times. V is TRBV28 and J is TRBJ1-4; D not certain. This CDR3 region has 12 residues. V lost 3 bases and J lost 10, with 9 bases in between. Germline CDR1 is MDHEN and CDR2 is SYDVKM. Written as DNA, the CDR3 is TGTGCCAGCAGTTTGGGCCAAGGAAAACTGTTTTTT. It yields the protein CASSLGQGKLFF.

Many counts were recorded for this clonotype. J is TRBJ2-7 and V is TRBV11-2; D gene ambiguous. Between the trimmed V and J ends, which lost 4 bases and 6 bases, there was a span of 16 bases. This CDR3 is built from 14 residues. Germline assignment: CDR1 SGHAT and CDR2 FQNNGV. The CDR3 nucleotides read TGTGCCAGCAGCTCGACAATTACCCCCTCCGAGCAGTACTTC. This sequence encodes CASSSTITPSEQYF.

Turning to this clonotype: An end of the junction does not agree with germline; a read error may underlie this. The chain couples TRBV20-1 to TRBJ1-6, with 9 bases lining up with TRBD1. From germline, CDR1 is DFQATT and CDR2 SNEGSKA (reference sequence). The CDR3 runs to 14 residues. CDR3 nucleotides: TGCAGTGCCGACCCGGGACAGGGAAGTTCACCCTTCCACTTT. This translates into CSADPGQGSSPFHF.

This rearrangement joins TRBV28 to TRBJ1-2; 7 bases align to TRBD1. Germline-derived CDR1 and CDR2 are MDHEN and SYDVKM. There are 16 residues in the CDR3. Trimming cost V 3 bases and J 4 bases; bases outside gene matches: 11. CDR3 in DNA: TGTGCCAGCAGTTTTCGCGGACAGGAACTTGTCTATGGCTACACCTTC. It encodes CASSFRGQELVYGYTF.

This chain joins TRBV29-1 and TRBJ2-3, with 8 bases that match TRBD2. V shed 7 bases and J 6 bases; nucleotides not matched to a gene: 15. The CDR3 runs 15 residues. CDR1 and CDR2 (germline): SQVTM, ANQGSEA. In DNA form, the CDR3 reads TGCAGCGGGAAGAATTCGGGGGGGAGGTGGGATACGCAGTATTTT. It yields the protein CSGKNSGGRWDTQYF.

There are many counts of this clonotype. This chain uses TRBV27 with TRBJ2-7, with 13 bases fitting TRBD2. This CDR3 is built from 15 residues. Trimming removed 6 bases from V and 6 bases from J; junction bases left unmatched: 8. Germline V gene sequence: CDR1 MNHEY, CDR2 SMNVEV (reference sequence). In DNA form, the CDR3 reads TGTGCCAGCAGGACGAGTGGACTAGCGGGAGTCGAGCAGTACTTC. It encodes CASRTSGLAGVEQYF.

The table lists this clonotype with many counts. This chain links TRBV7-2 with TRBJ2-1; TRBD2 matches at 15 bases. This CDR3 has 18 residues. Germline assignment: CDR1 SGHTA and CDR2 FQGNSA. Germline trimming cut 2 bases from V and 2 bases from J; bases unmatched to any gene: 4. CDR3 DNA: TGTGCCAGCAGCTTACGGACTAGCGGGAGGGGGGCCTACAATGAGCAGTTCTTC. It yields the protein CASSLRTSGRGAYNEQFF.

In its sample, this clonotype was seen a few times. The chain recombines TRBV18 with TRBJ2-4; possibly TRBD1 or TRBD2 for D (6 bases each). This CDR3 contains 16 residues. Germline loops: CDR1 KGHSH, CDR2 LQKENI. V was pared by 5 bases and J by 3 bases, with 17 bases between. CDR3 sequence: CASSDRRGGGKNIQYF. Here the CDR3 DNA reads TGTGCCAGCTCAGACCGAAGAGGGGGAGGCAAAAACATTCAGTACTTC.

This clonotype was seen at least ten times. CDR3 sequence (DNA): TGCAGTGCTAGAGTAGGATACCAAGGGTATCAGCCCCAGCATTTT. Residues: CSARVGYQGYQPQHF. The chain links TRBV20-1 to TRBJ1-5; D gene unclear. CDR3 length: 15 residues. CDR1 and CDR2 from the germline V gene are DFQATT and SNEGSKA (reference sequence). V was cut by 1 base and J by 5 bases, with 15 bases left in between.

At least ten counts were recorded for this clonotype. The CDR3 nucleotides are TGTGCCAGCAGTTTGGTCGATGGGGGCCAGCCCCAGCATTTT. Encoded protein: CASSLVDGGQPQHF. V is TRBV12-3 or TRBV12-4 and J is TRBJ1-5, with a tentative D call TRBD1 (6 bases). The V gene lost 3 bases and the J gene lost 7 bases, with 13 bases spanning the gap. The CDR3 totals 14 residues.

This clonotype was recorded at least ten times. The rearrangement joins TRBV7-2 to TRBJ2-7, with a weak D call TRBD2 (6 bases). CDR1 is SGHTA, CDR2 FQGNSA, per germline. The CDR3 consists of 13 residues. Trimming took 5 bases from V and 6 from J, leaving 14 bases between them. The CDR3 here is CASSLGLQGEQYF. The CDR3 coding sequence is TGTGCCAGCAGCCTGGGACTTCAAGGCGAGCAGTACTTC.

This clonotype was observed many times. The chain has TRBV5-1 and TRBJ1-4; D call uncertain. The germline gives CDR1 SGHRS, CDR2 YFSETQ. This CDR3 has 16 residues. V was trimmed by 4 bases and J by 0 bases, leaving 13 bases between them. CDR3 residues: CASSVLPGATNEKLFF. CDR3 sequence (DNA): TGCGCCAGCAGCGTACTACCAGGAGCAACTAATGAAAAACTGTTTTTT. Supplemented by reference TRBV5-1 and TRBJ1-4, the full variable domain reads KAGVTQTPRYLIKTRGQQVTLSCSPISGHRSVSWYQQTPGQGLQFLFEYFSETQRNKGNFPGRFSGRQFSNSRSEMNVSTLELGDSALYLCASSVLPGATNEKLFFGSGTQLSVL.

This sequence joins TRBV19 and TRBJ2-2; 7 bases agree with TRBD1. The CDR3 contains 13 residues. With V trimmed by 4 bases and J by 6 bases, 2 bases remained unmatched. The germline V gene has CDR1 LNHDA and CDR2 SQIVND (reference sequence). CDR3 in amino acids: CASSTDRAGELFF. The CDR3 region has the DNA TGTGCCAGTAGTACTGACAGGGCCGGGGAGCTGTTTTTT.

This clonotype was counted at least ten times. The V call is TRBV6-1, the J call TRBJ2-7, with D perhaps matching TRBD1 (7 bases). Germline V gene data show CDR1 as MNHNS and CDR2 as SASEGT. V lost 8 bases and J lost 1, with 12 bases in between. The CDR3 extends over 13 amino acids. The chain's CDR3 is CASGLQGSYEQYF. The CDR3 DNA follows: TGTGCCAGCGGACTACAGGGGTCCTACGAGCAGTACTTC.

The CDR3: CSAEAGYTGELFF. CDR3 nucleotides: TGCAGTGCGGAAGCGGGTTACACCGGGGAGCTGTTTTTT. This rearrangement joins TRBV20-1 to TRBJ2-2, with TRBD2 as a possible D gene (6 bases). Trimming removed 6 bases at V and 3 bases at J, with 11 bases between. This CDR3 comprises 13 residues. Germline V lookup: CDR1 DFQATT, CDR2 SNEGSKA (reference sequence).

In the case of this clonotype: A much larger clone differs from this one at a single base, so this may be a read error. This chain links TRBV28 with TRBJ1-1; D is possibly TRBD1 (6 bases). Trimming stripped 7 bases from V and 4 bases from J, with 13 bases between. The length of the CDR3 is 13 residues. CDR1 and CDR2 from the germline V gene are MDHEN and SYDVKM. The CDR3 DNA follows: TGTGCCAGCACCCTACAGGGAAGCACTGAAGCTTTCTTT. This encodes CASTLQGSTEAFF.

This clonotype was recorded at least ten times. This chain links TRBV12-3 or TRBV12-4 with TRBJ2-6; 9 bases line up with TRBD1. The CDR3 loop spans 17 amino acids. Trimming cost V 6 bases and J 0 bases; bases outside gene matches: 6. The CDR3 is CASSRGTGNSGANVLTF. As DNA, the CDR3 is TGTGCCAGCAGCCGGGGGACAGGGAACTCTGGGGCCAACGTCCTGACTTTC.

The chain joins TRBV29-1 to TRBJ1-3; D is unclear. The CDR3 is made up of 14 amino acids. V lost 6 bases to trimming and J lost 0 bases, with 12 bases between them. In germline, CDR1 is SQVTM, CDR2 ANQGSEA. The CDR3 DNA sequence: TGCAGCGTCTCCGATCCCTCCTCTGGAAACACCATATATTTT. This encodes CSVSDPSSGNTIYF.

The chain carries TRBV20-1 and TRBJ2-7; D is perhaps TRBD1 or TRBD2 (6 bases each). Trimming took off 6 bases at V and 3 bases at J, with 21 bases between the two ends. Germline-derived CDR1 and CDR2 are DFQATT and SNEGSKA (reference sequence). This CDR3 has 15 amino acids. CDR3 sequence reads: CSASPPGAGFYEQYF. The CDR3 nucleotides read TGCAGTGCCAGCCCCCCGGGGGCGGGTTTCTACGAGCAGTACTTC.

The chain recombines TRBV28 with TRBJ2-1, with TRBD2 matching 9 bases. The trim removed 7 bases at V and 0 bases at J, leaving 7 bases unmatched. Germline CDR1 MDHEN, CDR2 SYDVKM. This CDR3 has 16 amino acids. The chain's CDR3 is CASTGGREDSYNEQFF. The DNA for the CDR3 is TGTGCCAGCACTGGCGGGAGGGAAGACTCCTACAATGAGCAGTTCTTC.

The chain is built from TRBV5-6 and TRBJ1-5, with D maybe TRBD1 (5 bases). The V end lost 3 bases, the J end lost 0 bases, and 16 bases lay between the germline ends. The CDR3 runs to 17 residues. Germline V gives CDR1 SGHDT, CDR2 YYEEEE. The CDR3 DNA reads as TGTGCCAGCAGCTCGATGACAGACTCTCTTAGCAATCAGCCCCAGCATTTT. Its protein is CASSSMTDSLSNQPQHF.

This clonotype was observed a few times. The chain couples TRBV6-2 or TRBV6-3 to TRBJ1-5; 8 nucleotides agree with TRBD1. The germline V gene has CDR1 MNHEY and CDR2 SVGEGT. V shed 10 bases and J 4 bases; nucleotides not matched to a gene: 12. The CDR3 covers 15 residues. The CDR3 is CATQGQGNSNQPQHF. CDR3 sequence (DNA): TGTGCCACCCAAGGACAGGGAAATTCAAATCAGCCCCAGCATTTT.

This clonotype showed up just a few times. CDR3 sequence (DNA): TGTGCCATCACCAATAGCGGGAGGGCCCCCGACGAGCAGTACTTC. Protein product: CAITNSGRAPDEQYF. J is TRBJ2-7 and V is TRBV10-3, with 11 bases identical to TRBD2. Germline values: CDR1 ENHRY, CDR2 SYGVKD. The CDR3 has 15 amino acids. V gave up 7 bases and J gave up 5 bases; unmatched junction bases: 10.

This clonotype was detected many times. The chain employs TRBV28 and TRBJ2-7; D not resolved. Deletions cut 4 bases from V and 3 bases from J, with 10 bases between. CDR3 size: 13 residues. From germline, CDR1 is MDHEN and CDR2 SYDVKM. The CDR3 DNA is TGTGCCAGCAGTTCCCCGTGGGGCTACGAGCAGTACTTC. It specifies CASSSPWGYEQYF.